Listed below are T cell receptor beta chains from one sample, sequenced in a study of PD-1 and CTLA-4 blockade in melanoma. Profiled with immunoSEQ multiplex PCR; TCRdb holds only in-frame clones, not every one. The sample yields 20,000 to 25,000 clones, approximately 88% seen once. The starting material was CD8+ T cells from peripheral blood, obtained before anti-PD-1 treatment. The source is a human donor with melanoma. Both conserved end residues are part of each CDR3. The D gene is left open where the match is weak. A clone size is listed for some rows: how often the clone was seen (once, few, many), or a class if it is expanded.

.	TRBD1	TRBV13	TRBJ2-2	TGTGCCAGCAGCTCTGGGACAGGAAGGACCGGGGAGCTGTTTTTT	CASSSGTGRTGELFF
.	.	TRBV19	TRBJ1-5	TGTGCCAGTAGCCCTACGAATCAGCCCCAGCATTTT	CASSPTNQPQHF
.	.	TRBV7-9	TRBJ1-2	TGTGCCAGCAGCTTGGGACCGAACTATGGCTACACCTTC	CASSLGPNYGYTF
.	.	TRBV27	TRBJ2-5	TGTGCCACCGCCGGATCTGAGACCCAGTACTTC	CATAGSETQYF
few	TRBD1	TRBV9	TRBJ2-7	TGTGCCAGCAGCGTGTCCGGGACAGGGTCGGGCGAGCAGTACTTC	CASSVSGTGSGEQYF
.	TRBD2	TRBV7-2	TRBJ2-1	TGTGCCAGCAGCTTAACCCTCCGACTAGCGCACTACAATGAGCAGTTCTTC	CASSLTLRLAHYNEQFF
.	.	TRBV7-8	TRBJ2-2	TGTGCCAGCAGCTTAGAGTTTGTGGATCCGAACACCGGGGAGCTGTTTTTT	CASSLEFVDPNTGELFF
.	TRBD2	TRBV5-6	TRBJ2-3	TGTGCCAGCAGCTTGGGAGGTAGCGGGGGGGCTACAGATACGCAGTATTTT	CASSLGGSGGATDTQYF
.	.	TRBV6-1	TRBJ2-1	TGTGCCAGCAGTGAAGGACGGGGAGACTTTTACAATGAGCAGTTCTTC	CASSEGRGDFYNEQFF
.	.	TRBV19	TRBJ1-1	TGTGCCAGTAACGAGGGTGGGACTGAAGCTTTCTTT	CASNEGGTEAFF
.	.	TRBV27	TRBJ1-2	TGTGCCAGCACTCCCGGGCCGAGCTATGGCTACACCTTC	CASTPGPSYGYTF
.	.	TRBV7-3	TRBJ1-2	TGTGCCAGCAGCTCTCCGACTGCGGGGGGCTACACCTTC	CASSSPTAGGYTF
.	TRBD2	TRBV4-3	TRBJ2-7	TGCGCCAGCAGCAAAGGGGCGGGACTAGCGGGGGACGAGCAGTACTTC	CASSKGAGLAGDEQYF
once	.	TRBV5-1	TRBJ1-1	TGCGCCAGCAGCCTGGACGAGGCGCGGAACACTGAAGCTTTCTTT	CASSLDEARNTEAFF
.	TRBD1	TRBV29-1	TRBJ1-4	TGCAGCGTAGAGGGACAGGGCCCTAATGAAAAACTGTTTTTT	CSVEGQGPNEKLFF
.	.	TRBV6-5	TRBJ1-1	TGTGCCAGCAGTTACGGTATGAACACTGAAGCTTTCTTT	CASSYGMNTEAFF
.	TRBD1	TRBV15	TRBJ2-7	TGTGCCACCAGCAGGACAGGGACCTACGAGCAGTACTTC	CATSRTGTYEQYF
.	.	TRBV5-1	TRBJ1-5	TGCGCCAGCAGCATTGGCCCCAGCAATCAGCCCCAGCATTTT	CASSIGPSNQPQHF
.	.	TRBV6-5	TRBJ1-1	TGTGCCAGCAGTTACTCAACGAACACTGAAGCTTTCTTT	CASSYSTNTEAFF
.	.	TRBV29-1	TRBJ1-4	TGCAGCGCCACCCGGGGGGACATTTGGGTTTTT	CSATRGDIWVF
few	.	TRBV28	TRBJ1-1	TGTGCCAGCAGCCTCCTACAAGGGGACTCTGAAGCTTTCTTT	CASSLLQGDSEAFF
once	TRBD1	TRBV28	TRBJ2-1	TGTGCCAGCAGTACCCGGGACAGGGTGGGCAATGAGCAGTTCTTC	CASSTRDRVGNEQFF
.	TRBD1	TRBV30	TRBJ1-2	TGTGCCTGGAGTGATCCCGGGACAGCCTGGATGATGTATGGCTACACCTTC	CAWSDPGTAWMMYGYTF
.	.	TRBV28	TRBJ2-3	TGTGCCTGTGGGAAGGGGGGAACAGATACGCAGTATTTT	CACGKGGTDTQYF